These 27 T cell receptor beta chains were sequenced from one sample in a study of blood T cell repertoires in COVID-19 (dated by TCRdb to 2020 to 2022). Receptors were amplified or captured by the immunoSEQ multiplex PCR assay. TCRdb took this table from immuneACCESS and kept in-frame rearrangements with V and J called. Such tables lack part of the clones; where checked against another copy, unresolved V genes explain under half of the gap, and the rest is unexplained. Counted in this sample were approximately 240,000 clones; around 80% of them appeared once. Of the sample, around 6% falls within the top ten clones. Material: peripheral blood. Every receptor here comes from a human donor in a cohort sampled during active COVID-19.

The genes are TRBV5-1 and TRBJ1-2; D gene uncertain. The CDR3 runs to 12 residues. V lost 0 bases and J 5 bases, leaving 5 bases between the germline ends. Germline lookup yields CDR1 SGHRS and CDR2 YFSETQ. The CDR3 loop reads CASSLDTYGYTF. In nucleotides, the CDR3 is TGCGCCAGCAGCTTGGACACGTATGGCTACACCTTC.

The rearrangement joins TRBV7-9 to TRBJ2-1; 10 positions agree with TRBD2. There are 16 residues in the CDR3. Per the germline V gene, CDR1 is SEHNR and CDR2 is FQNEAQ (reference sequence). With V trimmed by 9 bases and J by 8 bases, 16 bases remained unmatched. CDR3 residues: CASIQDLAGAGYEQFF. Here the CDR3 DNA reads TGTGCCAGTATCCAGGACCTAGCGGGGGCGGGTTATGAGCAGTTCTTC. Filled out from reference TRBV7-9 and TRBJ2-1, the complete variable domain reads DTGVSQNPRHKITKRGQNVTFRCDPISEHNRLYWYRQTLGQGPEFLTYFQNEAQLEKSRLLSDRFSAERPKGSFSTLEIQRTEQGDSAMYLCASIQDLAGAGYEQFFGPGTRLTVL.

The chain combines TRBV15 with TRBJ1-1; D is perhaps TRBD1 (5 bases). Germline-derived CDR1 and CDR2 are LNHNV and YYDKDF (reference sequence). V gave up 0 bases and J gave up 1 base, with 9 bases separating them. The CDR3 has 15 amino acids. CDR3 sequence: CATSRDLGENTEAFF. CDR3 bases: TGTGCCACCAGCAGAGATCTAGGGGAGAACACTGAAGCTTTCTTT. Full variable domain (rest looked up from reference TRBV15 and TRBJ1-1): DAMVIQNPRYQVTQFGKPVTLSCSQTLNHNVMYWYQQKSSQAPKLLFHYYDKDFNNEADTPDNFQSRRPNTSFCFLDIRSPGLGDTAMYLCATSRDLGENTEAFFGQGTRLTVV.

The gene calls are TRBV6-5 and TRBJ1-3; tentatively, D is TRBD1 (6 bases). The germline V and J ends were trimmed by 9 bases and 0 bases, with 12 bases remaining between them. Germline CDR1 is MNHEY and CDR2 is SVGAGI. The CDR3 has 14 residues. The CDR3 bases are TGTGCCAGGTGGCAGGGGTACTCTGGAAACACCATATATTTT. Its protein product is CARWQGYSGNTIYF.

This chain connects TRBV28 to TRBJ1-2; D call uncertain. Germline values: CDR1 MDHEN, CDR2 SYDVKM. V was trimmed by 5 bases and J by 8 bases, leaving 18 bases between them. The CDR3 length is 14 residues. In nucleotides, the CDR3 is TGTGCCAGCAGTCCAACTGAGGGAACGGGGGGCTACACCTTC. Its translation is CASSPTEGTGGYTF.

V and J are TRBV5-4 and TRBJ2-2; 7 bases are shared with TRBD1. The CDR3 contains 14 residues. Germline V gives CDR1 SGHNT, CDR2 YYREEE (reference sequence). The V segment lost 0 bases and the J segment 6 bases; nucleotides outside the gene matches: 2. In DNA, the CDR3 is TGTGCCAGCAGCTTGGAACAGGGGTCCGGGGAGCTGTTTTTT. Its protein is CASSLEQGSGELFF.

The chain uses TRBV5-1 and TRBJ2-7, with 7 bases that match TRBD1. With 4 bases clipped from V and 2 bases from J, the junction kept 6 bases outside the gene matches. The CDR3 spans 14 residues. Germline CDR1 and CDR2: SGHRS and YFSETQ. This CDR3 reads CASSPGQPTYEQYF. CDR3 sequence (DNA): TGCGCCAGCAGCCCGGGACAGCCAACCTACGAGCAGTACTTC.

The J gene is TRBJ1-5, the V gene TRBV5-6; D is undetermined. The CDR3 has 15 residues. Trimming left V 1 base short and J 1 base short, with 9 bases between. The germline V gene has CDR1 SGHDT and CDR2 YYEEEE. The CDR3 bases are TGTGCCAGCAGCTTGATGGGAGTAAGCAATCAGCCCCAGCATTTT. It yields the protein CASSLMGVSNQPQHF.

The chain joins TRBV19 to TRBJ2-7; the match to TRBD2 covers 8 bases. V dropped 4 bases and J dropped 2; count of bases not matched to a gene: 4. Germline V gene data show CDR1 as LNHDA and CDR2 as SQIVND (reference sequence). The CDR3 covers 14 residues. The CDR3 DNA sequence: TGTGCCAGTAGTAGCGGGAGGAGGCCCTACGAGCAGTACTTC. Translation gives CASSSGRRPYEQYF.

In DNA, the CDR3 is TGTGCCAGCACTAGGGTACAGGGGGCTCACGAGCAGTACTTC. It encodes CASTRVQGAHEQYF. J is TRBJ2-7 and V is TRBV6-5; 9 bases are a match to TRBD1. CDR1 MNHEY and CDR2 SVGAGI come from the germline V gene. There are 14 residues in the CDR3. Germline trimming cut 7 bases from V and 5 bases from J; bases unmatched to any gene: 9.

This chain links TRBV11-3 with TRBJ2-1, with TRBD2 matching 13 bases. CDR3 length: 17 residues. Trimming at V came to 3 bases and at J to 8 bases, leaving 10 bases not matched to a gene. Germline V gives CDR1 SGHNT, CDR2 YENEEA. DNA for the CDR3: TGTGCCAGCAGCTTTTCCCGGACTAGCGGGAGTCCGGATGAGCAGTTCTTC. It translates to CASSFSRTSGSPDEQFF.

The rearrangement links TRBV11-2 to TRBJ2-1; possible D gene TRBD1, 5 bases. Trimming removed 3 bases from V and 3 bases from J, with 12 bases in between. The CDR3 covers 15 residues. Per germline, CDR1 SGHAT and CDR2 FQNNGV. For the CDR3, the DNA is TGTGCCAGCAGCTTTGGGCAGGGCCGCTACAATGAGCAGTTCTTC. This sequence encodes CASSFGQGRYNEQFF.

The chain recombines TRBV28 with TRBJ2-1; 9 positions match TRBD1. Germline trimming cut 1 base from V and 8 bases from J; bases unmatched to any gene: 6. The V gene's germline CDR1 is MDHEN and CDR2 SYDVKM. The CDR3 is made up of 15 amino acids. The CDR3 bases are TGTGCCAGCAGTTTATTGACAGGGGGGAAGGATGAGCAGTTCTTC. Translation: CASSLLTGGKDEQFF.

V usage is TRBV20-1 and J usage is TRBJ1-4; D is unclear. This CDR3 region has 11 residues. Germline loops: CDR1 DFQATT, CDR2 SNEGSKA (reference sequence). V was trimmed by 7 bases and J by 8 bases, leaving 11 bases between them. In DNA, the CDR3 is TGCAGTGTCCGAGGCGAAGAAAAACTGTTTTTT. It is translated as CSVRGEEKLFF.

The chain recombines TRBV5-6 with TRBJ1-1; D gene uncertain. The germline CDR1 and CDR2 sequences are SGHDT and YYEEEE. The CDR3 has 13 residues. Trimming removed 0 bases at V and 3 bases at J, with 6 bases between. CDR3 sequence (DNA): TGTGCCAGCAGCTTGGGCAGATACACTGAAGCTTTCTTT. This codes for CASSLGRYTEAFF.

This clone was seen a handful of times. Here the CDR3 reads CASSLGLARPGELFF. CDR3 coding DNA: TGCGCCAGCAGCTTGGGGCTAGCGCGTCCCGGGGAGCTGTTTTTT. The V call is TRBV5-1, the J call TRBJ2-2; TRBD2 is a possible D gene (6 bases). Germline V CDR1 and CDR2: SGHRS, YFSETQ. The CDR3 is 15 amino acids. The V end was cut by 0 bases, the J end by 6 bases, with 12 bases between. The full variable domain, with the rest looked up from reference TRBV5-1 and TRBJ2-2, is KAGVTQTPRYLIKTRGQQVTLSCSPISGHRSVSWYQQTPGQGLQFLFEYFSETQRNKGNFPGRFSGRQFSNSRSEMNVSTLELGDSALYLCASSLGLARPGELFFGEGSRLTVL.

V gene TRBV30 combines with J gene TRBJ1-1; D remains unclear. The germline CDR1 and CDR2 sequences are GTSNPN and SVGIG (reference sequence). This CDR3 has 15 amino acids. V gave up 6 bases and J gave up 0 bases, with 17 bases separating them. The CDR3: CACWASFLLNTEAFF. The CDR3 nucleotides read TGTGCCTGTTGGGCTTCCTTCCTTCTGAACACTGAAGCTTTCTTT. The full variable domain, rest sourced from reference TRBV30 and TRBJ1-1, is SQTIHQWPATLVQPVGSPLSLECTVEGTSNPNLYWYRQAAGRGLQLLFYSVGIGQISSEVPQNLSASRPQDRQFILSSKKLLLSDSGFYLCACWASFLLNTEAFFGQGTRLTVV.

Of note for this clone: The sample holds other DNA sequences that translate to the same CDR3. This chain uses TRBV27 with TRBJ2-7; TRBD2 aligns across 12 bases. Germline-derived CDR1 and CDR2 are MNHEY and SMNVEV (reference sequence). This CDR3 comprises 15 residues. V was pared by 6 bases and J by 1 base, with 4 bases of the junction left unmatched. The CDR3, as DNA: TGTGCCAGCAGCTCCCTAGCGGGAGGGTCCTACGAGCAGTACTTC. It specifies CASSSLAGGSYEQYF.

The chain joins TRBV5-5 to TRBJ2-1, with TRBD2 matching 16 bases. Germline V gene sequence: CDR1 SGHKS, CDR2 YYEKEE (reference sequence). Trimming took 3 bases from V and 6 from J; bases not matched to a gene: 6. This CDR3 is 17 amino acids long. CDR3 protein: CASSSPGLAGGPNEQFF. The DNA of the CDR3 is TGTGCCAGCAGCTCCCCGGGACTAGCGGGAGGGCCCAATGAGCAGTTCTTC. The full variable domain, rest sourced from reference TRBV5-5 and TRBJ2-1, is DAGVTQSPTHLIKTRGQQVTLRCSPISGHKSVSWYQQVLGQGPQFIFQYYEKEERGRGNFPDRFSARQFPNYSSELNVNALLLGDSALYLCASSSPGLAGGPNEQFFGPGTRLTVL.

The chain links TRBV27 to TRBJ1-2; TRBD1 agrees at 7 bases. This CDR3 spans 14 amino acids. CDR1 and CDR2 (germline): MNHEY, SMNVEV (reference sequence). Germline trimming cut 4 bases from V and 8 bases from J; bases unmatched to any gene: 10. CDR3 nucleotides: TGTGCCAGCAGTTCGGGGCCCCACAGGGGCGGCTACACCTTC. Its protein is CASSSGPHRGGYTF.

The chain joins TRBV4-1 to TRBJ1-1, with no clear D. Trimming pared 1 base from V and 0 bases from J, leaving 12 bases between. Looked up from germline, CDR1 is MGHRA and CDR2 is YSYEKL. This CDR3 contains 16 residues. CDR3 protein: CASSQVGQRLNTEAFF. DNA of the CDR3: TGCGCCAGCAGCCAAGTCGGTCAGCGTTTGAACACTGAAGCTTTCTTT.

The count of this clone is one. This chain connects TRBV5-1 to TRBJ2-3; maybe TRBD2 (5 bases). The ends were cut back, 0 bases at V and 2 bases at J, with 10 bases in the middle. The CDR3 spans 15 residues. Germline CDR1 is SGHRS and CDR2 is YFSETQ. The CDR3 loop is CASSLVGSHTDTQYF. The CDR3 DNA reads as TGCGCCAGCAGCTTGGTGGGGAGCCACACAGATACGCAGTATTTT. The full variable domain, with the rest looked up from reference TRBV5-1 and TRBJ2-3, is KAGVTQTPRYLIKTRGQQVTLSCSPISGHRSVSWYQQTPGQGLQFLFEYFSETQRNKGNFPGRFSGRQFSNSRSEMNVSTLELGDSALYLCASSLVGSHTDTQYFGPGTRLTVL.

This chain connects TRBV7-6 to TRBJ1-3; D gene unclear. Per the germline V gene, CDR1 is SGHVS and CDR2 is FNYEAQ. V was shortened by 5 bases and J by 0 bases, with 14 bases between the two germline ends. The CDR3 runs to 16 residues. CDR3 loop: CASSAYRWFSGNTIYF. In nucleotides, the CDR3 is TGTGCCAGCAGCGCGTATCGGTGGTTCTCTGGAAACACCATATATTTT.

This clone was seen a single time. The CDR3 DNA reads as TGTGCCAGCAGTGAAGCGATCCCCCTCCACAGGGGGCTTTCCTACGAGCAGTACTTC. Its translation is CASSEAIPLHRGLSYEQYF. The chain has TRBV2 and TRBJ2-7, with TRBD1 identical over 9 bases. Trimming removed 0 bases from V and 1 base from J; junction bases left unmatched: 13. Germline CDR1 SNHLY, CDR2 FYNNEI. CDR3 length equals 19 residues.

The J gene is TRBJ2-5, the V gene TRBV6-5; no definite D call. The CDR3 is 14 residues long. Deletions cut 0 bases from V and 2 bases from J, with 7 bases between. The germline V gene has CDR1 MNHEY and CDR2 SVGAGI. The CDR3 sequence: CASSYSAPQETQYF. In nucleotides, the CDR3 is TGTGCCAGCAGTTACTCGGCTCCTCAAGAGACCCAGTACTTC.

This clone appeared a few times. The genes are TRBV4-1 and TRBJ1-6; D is unresolved. The CDR3 spans 12 residues. V lost 3 bases, J lost 12 bases, and 9 bases lay in between. CDR1 and CDR2 (germline): MGHRA, YSYEKL. The CDR3 sequence: CASSQPREPLHF. CDR3 nucleotide sequence: TGCGCCAGCAGCCAGCCCCGAGAACCCCTCCACTTT.

The chain couples TRBV3-1 (or the pseudogene TRBV3-2) to TRBJ2-7, with 11 nucleotides matching TRBD2. Germline CDR1 is LGHDT and CDR2 is YNNKEL (reference sequence). The CDR3 sequence is 15 residues long. V was pared by 3 bases and J by 1 base, with 2 bases of the junction left unmatched. CDR3 nucleotides: TGTGCCAGCAGCCAGACTAGCGGGAAGTCCTACGAGCAGTACTTC. The encoded protein is CASSQTSGKSYEQYF.